A selection of T cell receptor beta chains follows, all from one sample in a study of blood T cell repertoires in COVID-19. Clones were read by immunoSEQ multiplex PCR, and TCRdb kept only the in-frame ones, dropping some. The repertoire holds about 200,000 clones, with 70% to 90% as singletons. Input material: peripheral blood. These receptors were taken from a man in his sixties with active or convalescent COVID-19. Both conserved end residues are part of each CDR3. The order of the fields is clone size, D gene, V gene, J gene, CDR3 protein, CDR3 DNA. A D gene is named only where the DNA matches it firmly. The listing skips clone size in some rows; elsewhere it reads once, few, many or a size class.

few	-	TRBV4-1	TRBJ1-2	CASSPGHRSGGYGYTF	TGCGCCAGCAGCCCAGGTCACCGAAGCGGTGGCTATGGCTACACCTTC
-	TRBD1	TRBV5-1	TRBJ1-4	CASKLTPGQGGEKLFF	TGCGCCAGCAAACTGACCCCGGGACAGGGTGGGGAAAAACTGTTTTTT
once	-	TRBV6-5	TRBJ1-2	CASSTQQGNYGYTF	TGTGCCAGCAGTACCCAGCAGGGGAACTATGGCTACACCTTC
-	TRBD1	TRBV5-1	TRBJ1-2	CASSLNSWTGGDFYTF	TGCGCCAGCAGCTTGAACAGCTGGACAGGGGGAGACTTCTACACCTTC
-	TRBD1	TRBV2	TRBJ1-4	CASSVRGNDEKLFF	TGTGCCAGCAGCGTCAGGGGGAATGATGAAAAACTGTTTTTT
-	TRBD1	TRBV2	TRBJ2-1	CASSESTGGLNEQFF	TGTGCCAGCAGTGAAAGCACAGGGGGCTTGAATGAGCAGTTCTTC
-	TRBD1	TRBV11-2	TRBJ2-1	CASSSPPDRHNEQFF	TGTGCCAGCAGCTCACCCCCGGACAGGCACAATGAGCAGTTCTTC
-	-	TRBV2	TRBJ1-5	CASSGVGGVQPQHF	TGTGCCAGCAGCGGAGTGGGGGGTGTGCAGCCCCAGCATTTT
-	TRBD1	TRBV6-7	TRBJ1-5	CAISNSGTGCVRPQHF	TGTGCCATCTCGAATTCCGGGACAGGATGTGTTAGGCCCCAGCATTTT
-	-	TRBV15	TRBJ1-1	CATSRDFGRAFF	TGTGCCACCAGCAGAGATTTCGGGAGAGCTTTCTTT
few	-	TRBV19	TRBJ1-5	CASSPNRAEHSNQPQHF	TGTGCCAGTAGCCCAAACAGGGCGGAACATAGCAATCAGCCCCAGCATTTT
-	-	TRBV10-2	TRBJ2-7	CASRRVKSSYEQYF	TGCGCCAGCAGGAGGGTTAAAAGCTCCTACGAGCAGTACTTC
-	-	TRBV19	TRBJ1-5	CASSSFQVNSNQPQHF	TGTGCCAGTAGTAGTTTCCAGGTTAATAGCAATCAGCCCCAGCATTTT
-	TRBD1	TRBV24-1	TRBJ2-1	CATTEGAGGSSNEQFF	TGTGCCACCACAGAGGGGGCAGGGGGATCCTCCAATGAGCAGTTCTTC
-	-	TRBV27	TRBJ1-3	CASSFPPRGNTIYF	TGTGCCAGCAGTTTCCCTCCCCGGGGAAACACCATATATTTT
-	-	TRBV21-1	TRBJ1-1	CASSKWEPGTEAFF	TGTGCCAGCAGCAAATGGGAACCAGGGACTGAAGCTTTCTTT
once	TRBD1	TRBV4-1	TRBJ2-1	CASSRSGQGFYWAYNEQFF	TGCGCCAGCAGCCGATCGGGACAGGGGTTTTACTGGGCCTACAATGAGCAGTTCTTC
-	TRBD1	TRBV18	TRBJ1-1	CASSLTGLTEAFF	TGTGCCAGCTCACTGACAGGGTTGACTGAAGCTTTCTTT
-	-	TRBV25-1	TRBJ1-4	CASSEDGEKLFF	TGTGCCAGCAGTGAAGACGGGGAAAAACTGTTTTTT
-	-	TRBV5-6	TRBJ1-2	CASSLAKRASNYGYTF	TGTGCCAGCAGCTTGGCCAAGAGGGCCTCTAACTATGGCTACACCTTC
-	-	TRBV6-5	TRBJ1-3	CASSDRGNTIYF	TGTGCCAGCAGCGACAGGGGAAACACCATATATTTT
-	-	TRBV5-1	TRBJ2-2	CASSLLGRHTGELFF	TGCGCCAGCAGCTTGCTCGGCAGGCACACCGGGGAGCTGTTTTTT
-	-	TRBV14	TRBJ2-2	CASSLHARNTGELFF	TGTGCCAGCAGTCTCCACGCTAGAAACACCGGGGAGCTGTTTTTT
-	-	TRBV19	TRBJ1-5	CASKPRTYNSNQPQHF	TGTGCCAGTAAGCCCCGGACATATAATAGCAATCAGCCCCAGCATTTT